This T cell receptor (beta chain) appears in the sequencing data of a study of blood T cell repertoires in COVID-19. At the level of the study: Material from acute and convalescent COVID-19 was sourced from the United States, Italy and Spain. In each case, the material was cDNA or gDNA derived from T cells, B-cell-depleted T cells, or PBMCs.

In the authors' methods: How many nucleated cells were present was estimated from reference gene primer amplification. Using immunoSEQ multiplex PCR, the repertoire was profiled, and TCRdb retains in-frame clones only, with some absent. V, J and clone size reflect that table, while D and trimming were determined from the DNA. The sample carries 140,000 or so clones, about nine tenths recorded once. CDR3 size: 13 residues. CDR1 and CDR2 (germline): SGHTA, FQGNSA. V was cut by 0 bases and J by 3 bases, with 3 bases left in between. The sample was peripheral blood. The rearrangement uses TRBV7-2 and TRBJ2-1; D is uncertain. The TCR sequence derives from a man aged 50 to 59 who had recovered from COVID-19. The CDR3 DNA is TGTGCCAGCAGCTTAGCCAACTACAATGAGCAGTTCTTC. Residues: CASSLANYNEQFF.